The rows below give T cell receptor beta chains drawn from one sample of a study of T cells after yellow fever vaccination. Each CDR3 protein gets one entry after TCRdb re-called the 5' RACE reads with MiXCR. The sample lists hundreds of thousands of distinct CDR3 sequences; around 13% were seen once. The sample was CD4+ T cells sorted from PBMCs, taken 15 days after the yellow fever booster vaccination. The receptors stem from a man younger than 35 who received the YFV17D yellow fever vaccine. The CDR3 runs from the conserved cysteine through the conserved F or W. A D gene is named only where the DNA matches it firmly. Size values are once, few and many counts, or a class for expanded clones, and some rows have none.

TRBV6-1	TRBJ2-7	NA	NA	CASSVSGGYEQYF	TGTGCCAGCAGCGTATCGGGTGGGTACGAGCAGTACTTC
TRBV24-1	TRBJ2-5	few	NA	CATSDSSRETQYF	TGTGCCACCAGTGACTCAAGCAGAGAGACCCAGTACTTC
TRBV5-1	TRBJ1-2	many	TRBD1	CASSPGQGEGYTF	TGCGCCAGCAGCCCGGGACAGGGTGAGGGCTACACCTTC
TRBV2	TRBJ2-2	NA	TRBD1	CASRQPGQGNTGELFF	TGTGCCAGCAGGCAACCTGGACAGGGGAACACCGGGGAGCTGTTTTTT
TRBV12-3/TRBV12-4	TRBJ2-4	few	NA	CASSLASTGTDIQYF	TGTGCCAGCAGTTTAGCCTCGACAGGCACCGACATTCAGTACTTC
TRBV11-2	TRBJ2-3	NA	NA	CASSPRPMKDTQYF	TGTGCCAGCAGCCCCCGTCCAATGAAAGATACGCAGTATTTT
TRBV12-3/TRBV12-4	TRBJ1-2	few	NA	CASTTNAQGNGYTF	TGTGCCAGCACCACTAACGCACAGGGAAATGGCTACACCTTC
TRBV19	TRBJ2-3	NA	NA	CASSIVRGASDTQYF	TGTGCCAGTAGTATAGTACGGGGGGCGTCAGATACGCAGTATTTT
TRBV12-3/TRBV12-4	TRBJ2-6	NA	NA	CASSFNRAEPQTGANVLTF	TGTGCCAGCAGTTTTAATAGGGCCGAGCCTCAAACTGGGGCCAACGTCCTGACTTTC
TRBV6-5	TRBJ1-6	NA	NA	CASSYGSDYANSPLHF	TGTGCCAGCAGTTACGGGTCGGATTACGCTAATTCACCCCTCCACTTT
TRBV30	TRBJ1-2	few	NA	CAWSGGGGYGYTF	TGTGCCTGGAGTGGTGGGGGGGGCTATGGCTACACCTTC
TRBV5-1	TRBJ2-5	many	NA	CASSSFTQETQYF	TGCGCCAGCAGCTCCTTTACCCAAGAGACCCAGTACTTC
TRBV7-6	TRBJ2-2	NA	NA	CASSLGERKGSTGELFF	TGTGCCAGCAGCTTGGGAGAGCGAAAAGGCAGCACCGGGGAGCTGTTTTTT
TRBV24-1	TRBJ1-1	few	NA	CATSDSYGPGTEAFF	TGTGCCACCAGTGATTCTTACGGGCCCGGGACTGAAGCTTTCTTT
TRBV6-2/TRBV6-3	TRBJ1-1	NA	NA	CASSYGHSEAFF	TGTGCCAGCAGTTACGGACACTCTGAAGCTTTCTTT
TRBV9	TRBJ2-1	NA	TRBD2	CASSVEWGKTSGGREQFF	TGTGCCAGCAGCGTAGAGTGGGGCAAGACTAGCGGGGGCAGGGAGCAGTTCTTC
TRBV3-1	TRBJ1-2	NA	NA	CASSPPGTLANYGYTF	TGTGCCAGCAGTCCCCCGGGGACACTAGCTAACTATGGCTACACCTTC
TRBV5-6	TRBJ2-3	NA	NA	CASTGGESDTQYF	TGTGCCAGCACCGGGGGAGAGTCAGATACGCAGTATTTT
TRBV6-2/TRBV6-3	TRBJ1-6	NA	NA	CASSDPTGANSPLHF	TGTGCCAGCAGTGACCCGACAGGAGCAAATTCACCCCTCCACTTT
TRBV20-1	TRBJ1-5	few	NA	CSANRGDSNQPQHF	TGCAGTGCTAATAGGGGGGATAGCAATCAGCCCCAGCATTTT
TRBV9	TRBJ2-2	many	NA	CASSLDRLNTGELFF	TGTGCCAGCAGCCTTGACCGCCTGAACACCGGGGAGCTGTTTTTT
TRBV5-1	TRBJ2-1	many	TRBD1	CASSLAGGQGINEQFF	TGCGCCAGCAGCTTGGCCGGGGGACAGGGGATTAATGAGCAGTTCTTC
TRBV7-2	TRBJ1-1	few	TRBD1	CASSLMDRGSTEAFF	TGTGCCAGCAGCTTGATGGACAGGGGGAGCACTGAAGCTTTCTTT
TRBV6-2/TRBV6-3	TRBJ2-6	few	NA	CASSSDSSFGANVLTF	TGTGCCAGCAGTTCCGACAGTTCTTTTGGGGCCAACGTCCTGACTTTC
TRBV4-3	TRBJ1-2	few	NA	CASSQAVGRDNYGYTF	TGCGCCAGCAGCCAAGCTGTTGGGAGGGACAACTATGGCTACACCTTC
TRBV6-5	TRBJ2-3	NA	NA	CASSSYSTASDTQYF	TGTGCCAGCAGTTCCTATTCGACAGCGTCAGATACGCAGTATTTT
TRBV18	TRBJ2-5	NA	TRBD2	CASSPTSGGNQETQYF	TGTGCCAGCTCTCCTACTAGCGGGGGGAACCAAGAGACCCAGTACTTC
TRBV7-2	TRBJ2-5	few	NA	CASSLAGARTPETQYF	TGTGCCAGCAGCTTAGCAGGGGCCAGGACACCAGAGACCCAGTACTTC
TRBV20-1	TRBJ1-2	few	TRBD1	CSAHLNRGQGDGYTF	TGCAGTGCCCACCTTAACAGGGGGCAGGGCGATGGCTACACCTTC
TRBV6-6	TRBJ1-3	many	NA	CASSYGLDRMAGNTIYF	TGTGCCAGCAGTTACGGGTTAGACAGGATGGCTGGAAACACCATATATTTT
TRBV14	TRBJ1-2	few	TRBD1	CASSGRDRHPGQGAWDGYTF	TGTGCCAGCAGCGGCCGGGACAGGCACCCCGGACAGGGGGCGTGGGATGGCTACACCTTC
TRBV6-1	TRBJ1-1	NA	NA	CASIGPFPNPTEAFF	TGTGCCAGCATCGGGCCCTTTCCTAATCCCACTGAAGCTTTCTTT
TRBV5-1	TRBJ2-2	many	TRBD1	CASKDRSRNTGELFF	TGCGCCAGCAAGGACAGGTCCAGGAACACCGGGGAGCTGTTTTTT
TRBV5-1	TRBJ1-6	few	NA	CASSLGLGTTDSPLHF	TGCGCCAGCAGCTTGGGACTGGGGACAACTGATTCACCCCTCCACTTT
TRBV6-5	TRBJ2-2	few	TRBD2	CASSYKGGPGELFF	TGTGCCAGCAGTTACAAGGGAGGGCCCGGGGAGCTGTTTTTT
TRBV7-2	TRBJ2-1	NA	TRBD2	CASSLPRLAGKILRDEQFF	TGTGCCAGCAGCTTACCACGACTAGCGGGGAAGATTCTACGTGATGAGCAGTTCTTC
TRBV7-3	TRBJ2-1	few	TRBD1	CASSLPGGNSNEQFF	TGTGCCAGCAGCTTACCAGGGGGTAACTCCAATGAGCAGTTCTTC
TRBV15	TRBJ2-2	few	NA	CATSRDKVAGGELFF	TGTGCCACCAGCAGAGATAAGGTCGCGGGCGGGGAGCTGTTTTTT
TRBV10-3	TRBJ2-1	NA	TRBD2	CAISELAGNYNEQFF	TGTGCCATCAGTGAGCTAGCGGGCAACTACAATGAGCAGTTCTTC
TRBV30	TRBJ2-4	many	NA	CAWTPGSYLAKNIQYF	TGTGCCTGGACCCCCGGGTCCTATCTAGCCAAAAACATTCAGTACTTC
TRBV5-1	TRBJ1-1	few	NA	CASSMTGHLNTEAFF	TGCGCCAGCAGCATGACGGGACACCTGAACACTGAAGCTTTCTTT
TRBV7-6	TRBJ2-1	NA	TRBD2	CASSLSGGSVNEQFF	TGTGCCAGCAGCTTGTCGGGGGGGTCGGTGAATGAGCAGTTCTTC
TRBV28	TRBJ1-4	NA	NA	CASSLLDEKLFF	TGTGCCAGCAGTTTATTGGACGAAAAACTGTTTTTT
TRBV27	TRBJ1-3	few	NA	CASSLGAPGNTIYF	TGTGCCAGCAGTTTAGGGGCTCCTGGAAACACCATATATTTT
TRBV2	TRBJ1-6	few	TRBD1	CASSEATGIDNSPLHF	TGTGCCAGCAGTGAAGCGACAGGGATCGATAATTCACCCCTCCACTTT
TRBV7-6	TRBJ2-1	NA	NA	CASTNGGDEQFF	TGTGCCAGCACCAACGGAGGGGATGAGCAGTTCTTC
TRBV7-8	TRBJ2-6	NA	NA	CASSLVRPGRSGANVLTF	TGTGCCAGCAGCTTAGTCCGGCCAGGGCGCTCTGGGGCCAACGTCCTGACTTTC